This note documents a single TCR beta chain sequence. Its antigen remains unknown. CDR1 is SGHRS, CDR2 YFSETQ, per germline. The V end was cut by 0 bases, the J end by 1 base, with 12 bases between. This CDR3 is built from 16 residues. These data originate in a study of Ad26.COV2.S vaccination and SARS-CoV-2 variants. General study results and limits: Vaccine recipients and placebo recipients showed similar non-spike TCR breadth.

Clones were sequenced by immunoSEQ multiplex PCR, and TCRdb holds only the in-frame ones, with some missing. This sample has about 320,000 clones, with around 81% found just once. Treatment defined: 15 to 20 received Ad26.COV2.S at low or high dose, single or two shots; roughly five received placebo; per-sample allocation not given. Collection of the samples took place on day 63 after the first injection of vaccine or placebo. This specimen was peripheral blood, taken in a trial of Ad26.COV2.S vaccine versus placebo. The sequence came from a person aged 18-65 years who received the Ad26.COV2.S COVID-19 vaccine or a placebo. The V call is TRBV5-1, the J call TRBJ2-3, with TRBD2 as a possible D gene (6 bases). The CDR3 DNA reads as TGCGCCAGCAGCTTGGATGGGGGGTCTGGCACAGATACGCAGTATTTT. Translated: CASSLDGGSGTDTQYF.